The T cell receptor beta chain described here comes from a study of cytomegalovirus exposure and HLA in healthy donors. Study summary: Genetic ancestry analysis placed around four fifths of the 398 donors that were genotyped in the Caucasian-associated cluster. Broader study findings: A prior analysis recorded that most TCR beta V segments were productive about 87% or about 30% of the time. Exclusion as indistinguishable affected some V segments, including TRBV6-2 and TRBV6-3.

Trimming cost V 4 bases and J 0 bases, with 22 bases left between them. The germline V gene encodes CDR1 SNHLY and CDR2 FYNNEI. The CDR3 spans 19 residues. In the case of this clone: The antigen remains unidentified.

The PCR was carried out with 60 Vbeta primers and 13 Jbeta primers. Some clones are missing from TCRdb's copy, which holds only in-frame ones; the method was immunoSEQ multiplex PCR. The sample has approximately 160,000 clones, about 70% seen once. What was sequenced was PBMCs. The chain uses TRBV2 and TRBJ2-1, with a possible D match to TRBD1 (6 bases). The origin of this receptor is a middle-aged woman in good health and CMV-seropositive. CDR3 loop: CASSGTLRDTKSSYNEQFF. CDR3 bases: TGTGCCAGCAGTGGAACTCTCCGGGACACGAAGAGCTCCTACAATGAGCAGTTCTTC.